The 30 T cell receptor beta chains below come from one sample, sequenced in a study of T cell responses to AZD1222 COVID-19 vaccine. The protocol was immunoSEQ multiplex PCR, while the TCRdb copy is restricted to in-frame clones and leaves out a portion. Counted here are about 130,000 clones, 85% to 95% occurring once; the ten biggest clones make up roughly 0.9%. The sequencing used peripheral blood, collected on day 0 of AZD1222 vaccination. The receptors come from an adult in good health.

The chain recombines TRBV6-5 with TRBJ2-3, with D hard to call. The CDR3 loop spans 13 amino acids. Trimming cost V 6 bases and J 4 bases, with 11 bases left between them. Germline V CDR1 and CDR2: MNHEY, SVGAGI. CDR3 loop: CASSPYWADTQYF. The CDR3 region has the DNA TGTGCCAGCAGCCCATATTGGGCAGATACGCAGTATTTT.

The chain has TRBV6-5 and TRBJ2-7; tentative D call: TRBD1 (5 bases). CDR1 is MNHEY and CDR2 is SVGAGI in the germline V gene. V shed 5 bases and J shed 6 bases, with 11 bases lying between them. CDR3 size: 12 residues. The CDR3 sequence is CASSHKGVEQYF. For the CDR3, the DNA is TGTGCCAGCAGTCACAAAGGGGTCGAGCAGTACTTC.

The CDR3 region is CASSLADPRGGDTQYF. The CDR3 DNA is TGCGCCAGCAGCTTGGCCGACCCCCGGGGTGGAGATACGCAGTATTTT. The chain employs TRBV5-1 and TRBJ2-3, with D possibly being TRBD2 (5 bases). Trimming removed 0 bases from V and 5 bases from J, with 16 bases in between. This CDR3 is built from 16 residues. Germline CDR1 SGHRS, CDR2 YFSETQ.

The chain recombines TRBV10-2 with TRBJ1-1, with D uncertain. With 2 bases removed from V and 3 bases from J, the gap between germline ends came to 13 bases. The CDR3 sequence is 15 residues long. Germline lookup yields CDR1 WSHSY and CDR2 SAAADI. CDR3 region: CASSELDRWDTEAFF. The CDR3 DNA reads TGCGCCAGCAGTGAGCTGGACCGGTGGGACACTGAAGCTTTCTTT.

The genes are TRBV9 and TRBJ1-2; D not certain. Germline lookup yields CDR1 SGDLS and CDR2 YYNGEE. Between the trimmed V and J ends, which lost 5 bases and 4 bases, there was a span of 12 bases. This CDR3 has 13 amino acids. As DNA, the CDR3 is TGTGCCAGCAGTGACACTAAGTCCTATGGCTACACCTTC. This gives the protein CASSDTKSYGYTF.

This chain connects TRBV7-2 to TRBJ1-2; possibly TRBD1 for D (5 bases). The CDR3 length is 16 residues. V was clipped by 1 base and J by 6 bases, with 18 bases between them. Germline V gene lookup returns CDR1 SGHTA and CDR2 FQGNSA. The CDR3 sequence is CASSLVGGAGYNGYTF. In nucleotides, the CDR3 is TGTGCCAGCAGCTTAGTGGGGGGAGCAGGGTATAATGGCTACACCTTC.

This rearrangement joins TRBV12-3 or TRBV12-4 to TRBJ1-5; D not certain. This CDR3 has 12 residues. The ends were cut back, 4 bases at V and 4 bases at J, with 5 bases in the middle. CDR3 nucleotide sequence: TGTGCCAGCAGTTCCAGAAATCAGCCCCAGCATTTT. It is translated as CASSSRNQPQHF.

This chain joins TRBV7-8 and TRBJ1-1; no firm D call. With 4 bases removed from V and 6 bases from J, the gap between germline ends came to 12 bases. The germline gives CDR1 SGHVS, CDR2 FQNEAQ. The CDR3 sequence is 13 residues long. The CDR3 nucleotides are TGTGCCAGCAGCTCAGGATCAAACCCTGAAGCTTTCTTT. Translating gives CASSSGSNPEAFF.

The chain is built from TRBV10-3 and TRBJ1-1; unclear D gene. CDR1 and CDR2 from the germline V gene are ENHRY and SYGVKD. CDR3 size: 14 residues. Trimming pared 7 bases from V and 3 bases from J, leaving 15 bases between. CDR3 nucleotide sequence: TGTGCCATCAAAGAGGCCCGAGGCGACACTGAAGCTTTCTTT. Encoded protein: CAIKEARGDTEAFF.

As to this clone: At the DNA level, this CDR3 is encoded by other sequences in the same sample as well. The rearrangement links TRBV30 to TRBJ1-5, with 9 nucleotides matching TRBD1. This CDR3 has 14 residues. Per the germline V gene, CDR1 is GTSNPN and CDR2 is SVGIG (reference sequence). V lost 2 bases to trimming and J lost 4 bases; unmatched junction nucleotides: 3. The CDR3 region is CAWSPGQGNQPQHF. DNA for the CDR3: TGTGCCTGGAGTCCGGGACAGGGAAATCAGCCCCAGCATTTT.

The chain carries TRBV2 and TRBJ1-5; 10 bases match TRBD1. With 8 bases clipped from V and 6 bases from J, the junction kept 4 bases outside the gene matches. Per the germline V gene, CDR1 is SNHLY and CDR2 is FYNNEI. CDR3 size: 13 residues. CDR3 in DNA: TGTGCCAGCGGACAGGGGGACGGTCAGCCCCAGCATTTT. This sequence encodes CASGQGDGQPQHF.

The chain has TRBV15 and TRBJ1-1; 7 bases map to TRBD1. The CDR3 sequence is 12 residues long. The germline V gene has CDR1 LNHNV and CDR2 YYDKDF (reference sequence). V dropped 1 base and J dropped 12; count of bases not matched to a gene: 5. The CDR3 DNA sequence: TGTGCCACCAGCAGAGCAGAGGGGGCGACTTTCTTT. This translates into CATSRAEGATFF.

For this clone: Relative to the germline gene, one junction end is altered; a read error may explain this. The rearrangement uses TRBV15 and TRBJ1-4; TRBD1 matches at 8 bases. Germline V gene lookup returns CDR1 LNHNV and CDR2 YYDKDF (reference sequence). This CDR3 has 15 residues. The CDR3 is CATSIQGATNEKLFF. The DNA of the CDR3 is TGTGCCACCAGCATTCAGGGGGCAACGAATGAAAAACTGTTTTTT.

This chain uses TRBV2 with TRBJ2-2; TRBD1 is a possible D gene (7 bases). Trimming took 6 bases from V and 5 from J, leaving 13 bases between them. The CDR3 is 14 amino acids. Germline CDR1 reads SNHLY; CDR2 reads FYNNEI. CDR3 sequence (DNA): TGTGCCAGCAGACGACAGGGAGGTACCGGGGAGCTGTTTTTT. This sequence encodes CASRRQGGTGELFF.

The chain recombines TRBV29-1 with TRBJ1-1; D gene ambiguous. The CDR3 totals 13 residues. Germline values: CDR1 SQVTM, CDR2 ANQGSEA. V lost 5 bases and J 7 bases, leaving 17 bases between the germline ends. CDR3: CSVKGVLRDEAFF. The DNA of the CDR3 is TGCAGCGTTAAAGGTGTCTTAAGGGATGAAGCTTTCTTT.

The chain carries TRBV5-1 and TRBJ1-1, with D uncertain. The CDR3 loop spans 14 amino acids. From germline, CDR1 is SGHRS and CDR2 YFSETQ. V dropped 0 bases and J dropped 0 bases, with 6 bases sitting between them. The CDR3 is CASSLGELNTEAFF. In nucleotides, the CDR3 is TGCGCCAGCAGCTTGGGGGAGTTGAACACTGAAGCTTTCTTT.

The chain recombines TRBV7-9 with TRBJ2-2, with D hard to call. Germline CDR1 and CDR2: SEHNR and FQNEAQ (reference sequence). The CDR3 runs 13 residues. Trimming took 1 base from V and 6 from J, leaving 6 bases between them. CDR3 amino acids: CASSLGGAGELFF. CDR3 sequence (DNA): TGTGCCAGCAGCTTAGGTGGGGCCGGGGAGCTGTTTTTT.

The J gene is TRBJ1-1, the V gene TRBV28; no reliable D call. Germline V CDR1 and CDR2: MDHEN, SYDVKM. The CDR3 is 10 residues long. V lost 10 bases to trimming and J lost 2 bases, with 5 bases between them. Written as DNA, the CDR3 is TGTGCCACCCTAAACACTGAAGCTTTCTTT. This sequence encodes CATLNTEAFF.

The gene calls are TRBV19 and TRBJ2-5; D might be TRBD1 or TRBD2, each matching 5 bases. Germline V gene sequence: CDR1 LNHDA, CDR2 SQIVND (reference sequence). The ends were cut back, 1 base at V and 4 bases at J, with 13 bases in the middle. The CDR3 has 15 amino acids. CDR3: CASSIAGPGSETQYF. CDR3 nucleotide sequence: TGTGCCAGTAGTATAGCGGGGCCGGGGTCAGAGACCCAGTACTTC.

This chain links TRBV15 with TRBJ2-2; 8 bases map to TRBD2. This CDR3 region has 15 residues. The germline V gene has CDR1 LNHNV and CDR2 YYDKDF (reference sequence). After removal of 3 bases from V and 3 bases from J, the junction contained 3 bases not matched to a gene. In DNA form, the CDR3 reads TGTGCCACCAGCAGGGAGCGGGGGTACACCGGGGAGCTGTTTTTT. Its protein product is CATSRERGYTGELFF.

V gene TRBV7-2 combines with J gene TRBJ1-1; tentative D call: TRBD1 (6 bases). Trimming removed 4 bases from V and 6 bases from J, with 15 bases in between. Germline CDR1 reads SGHTA; CDR2 reads FQGNSA. The CDR3 runs to 14 residues. The CDR3 here is CASSYGGQLSEAFF. The CDR3, as DNA: TGTGCCAGCAGCTACGGGGGCCAGTTGTCTGAAGCTTTCTTT.

V gene TRBV13 combines with J gene TRBJ2-6; possible D gene TRBD2, 5 bases. CDR3 length equals 17 residues. Deletions cut 0 bases from V and 0 bases from J, with 9 bases between. Germline CDR1 and CDR2: PRHDT and FYEKMQ (reference sequence). CDR3 sequence reads: CASSLGPRDSGANVLTF. CDR3 nucleotides: TGTGCCAGCAGCTTAGGCCCCCGGGACTCTGGGGCCAACGTCCTGACTTTC. Full variable domain (rest looked up from reference TRBV13 and TRBJ2-6): AAGVIQSPRHLIKEKRETATLKCYPIPRHDTVYWYQQGPGQDPQFLISFYEKMQSDKGSIPDRFSAQQFSDYHSELNMSSLELGDSALYFCASSLGPRDSGANVLTFGAGSRLTVL.

J is TRBJ2-2 and V is TRBV6-4, with D unresolved. The V end was cut by 7 bases, the J end by 7 bases, with 16 bases between. Germline values: CDR1 MRHNA, CDR2 SNTAGT. This CDR3 contains 14 residues. The CDR3, as DNA: TGTGCCAGCAAGGAAGTCGCGGACGTCGGGGAGCTGTTTTTT. Encoded protein: CASKEVADVGELFF.

The rearrangement uses TRBV14 and TRBJ2-7; 10 bases align to TRBD2. The CDR3 is 14 amino acids. From germline, CDR1 is SGHDN and CDR2 FVKESK. Trimming took 3 bases from V and 6 from J; bases not matched to a gene: 5. The CDR3 sequence: CASSQPSGGREQYF. In DNA, the CDR3 is TGTGCCAGCAGCCAGCCTAGCGGGGGCCGCGAGCAGTACTTC.

This chain connects TRBV10-3 to TRBJ2-7, with a possible D match to TRBD1 (6 bases). The CDR3 is made up of 13 amino acids. Trimming pared 10 bases from V and 6 bases from J, leaving 19 bases between. CDR1 ENHRY and CDR2 SYGVKD come from the germline V gene. This CDR3 is CARRQDLNGEQYF. CDR3 in DNA: TGTGCCAGAAGACAGGACCTCAACGGCGAGCAGTACTTC.

The chain is built from TRBV19 and TRBJ2-1; D gene ambiguous. The CDR3 is made up of 15 amino acids. Trimming left V 4 bases short and J 0 bases short, with 10 bases between. Looked up from germline, CDR1 is LNHDA and CDR2 is SQIVND (reference sequence). The CDR3 here is CASSRMLSSYNEQFF. Written as DNA, the CDR3 is TGTGCCAGTAGTAGAATGTTAAGCTCCTACAATGAGCAGTTCTTC.

The J gene is TRBJ1-1, the V gene TRBV4-1, with 8 bases identical to TRBD1. Trimming cost V 1 base and J 4 bases; bases outside gene matches: 11. This CDR3 has 17 residues. Germline V gives CDR1 MGHRA, CDR2 YSYEKL. The CDR3 spells CASSQATGGYLGTEAFF. The CDR3 nucleotides read TGCGCCAGCAGCCAAGCCACAGGGGGTTATTTGGGCACTGAAGCTTTCTTT.

The gene calls are TRBV19 and TRBJ2-1, with 9 bases lining up with TRBD2. CDR1 LNHDA and CDR2 SQIVND come from the germline V gene (reference sequence). The trim removed 8 bases at V and 7 bases at J, leaving 6 bases unmatched. This CDR3 region has 13 residues. The CDR3 DNA is TGTGCCAGTTGGGGAGCGGGGGGAAATGAGCAGTTCTTC. Amino acid sequence: CASWGAGGNEQFF.

The chain recombines TRBV6-5 with TRBJ1-2, with 7 bases fitting TRBD1. The V segment lost 4 bases and the J segment 4 bases; nucleotides outside the gene matches: 9. Germline V gives CDR1 MNHEY, CDR2 SVGAGI. This CDR3 contains 15 residues. The DNA of the CDR3 is TGTGCCAGCAGTTCAGGGACAGCATCGACCTATGGCTACACCTTC. Amino acid sequence: CASSSGTASTYGYTF.

The genes are TRBV11-3 and TRBJ2-3; D may be TRBD2 (6 bases). The CDR3 extends over 17 amino acids. Trimming cost V 4 bases and J 2 bases, with 19 bases left between them. The germline V gene encodes CDR1 SGHNT and CDR2 YENEEA. CDR3 protein: CASSSGRGRTSTDTQYF. In DNA, the CDR3 is TGTGCCAGCAGCTCGGGACGGGGGAGGACGTCCACAGATACGCAGTATTTT.